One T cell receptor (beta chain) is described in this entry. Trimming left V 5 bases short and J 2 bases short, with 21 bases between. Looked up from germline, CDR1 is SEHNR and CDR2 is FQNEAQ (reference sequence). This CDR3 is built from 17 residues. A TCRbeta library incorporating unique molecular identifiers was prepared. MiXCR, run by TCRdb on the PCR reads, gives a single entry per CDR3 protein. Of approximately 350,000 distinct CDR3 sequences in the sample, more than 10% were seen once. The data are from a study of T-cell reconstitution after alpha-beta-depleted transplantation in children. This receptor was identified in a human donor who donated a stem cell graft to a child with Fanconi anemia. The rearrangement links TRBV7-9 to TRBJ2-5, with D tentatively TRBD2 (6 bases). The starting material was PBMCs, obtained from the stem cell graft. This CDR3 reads CASSLRGGLLRQETQYF. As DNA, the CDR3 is TGTGCCAGCAGCCTTCGCGGAGGGCTACTAAGGCAAGAGACCCAGTACTTC.